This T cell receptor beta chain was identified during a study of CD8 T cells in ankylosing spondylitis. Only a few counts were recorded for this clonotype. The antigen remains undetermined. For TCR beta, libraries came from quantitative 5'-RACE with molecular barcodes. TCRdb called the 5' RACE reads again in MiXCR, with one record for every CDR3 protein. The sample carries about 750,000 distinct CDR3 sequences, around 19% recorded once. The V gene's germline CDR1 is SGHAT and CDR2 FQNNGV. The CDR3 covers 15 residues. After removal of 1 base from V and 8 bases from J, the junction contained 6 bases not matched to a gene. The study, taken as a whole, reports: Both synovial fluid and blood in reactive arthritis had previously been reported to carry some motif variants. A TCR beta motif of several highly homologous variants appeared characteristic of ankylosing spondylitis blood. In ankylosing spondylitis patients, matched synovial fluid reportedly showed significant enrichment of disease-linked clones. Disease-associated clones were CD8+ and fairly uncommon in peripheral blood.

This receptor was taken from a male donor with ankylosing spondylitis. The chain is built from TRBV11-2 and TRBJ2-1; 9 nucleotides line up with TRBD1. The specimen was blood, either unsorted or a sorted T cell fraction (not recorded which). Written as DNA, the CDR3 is TGTGCCAGCAGCTTAGGGTGGACAGGGGCCGATGAGCAGTTCTTC. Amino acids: CASSLGWTGADEQFF.